The clone carrying this T cell receptor (beta chain) was picked up a small number of times. Its antigen is not known. The ends lost 2 bases at V and 0 bases at J; junction bases unmatched: 6. Germline V gives CDR1 DFQATT, CDR2 SNEGSKA (reference sequence). The CDR3 has 16 amino acids. TCR beta cDNA libraries had unique molecular identifiers. Each CDR3 protein is one row after TCRdb ran MiXCR on the PCR reads. The sample shows roughly 700,000 distinct CDR3 sequences, 30% of them seen only once. This sample is drawn from a study of post-analysis software for immune sequencing data. About the research overall: Relapsing-remitting, secondary progressive and progressive-relapsing multiple sclerosis courses were included. General study points: About five TRBV segments were more frequent in patients than controls; TRBV5-6, TRBV5-1 and TRBV20-1 belonged to this group. Controls showed significantly higher normalized Chao1 diversity than did multiple sclerosis patients. Co-batched samples clustered tightly together by F measure.

V and J are TRBV20-1 and TRBJ2-4, with 8 bases identical to TRBD1. Sequencing was carried out using blood. The clonotype originates from a girl aged 5 to 17 with multiple sclerosis. CDR3 protein: CSARLGQGLAKNIQYF. The CDR3 DNA is TGCAGTGCTAGACTTGGACAGGGTCTAGCCAAAAACATTCAGTACTTC.